This is a list of T cell receptor beta chains from one sample in a study of control samples from healthy donors and cancer patients. The repertoire was sequenced with immunoSEQ multiplex PCR; TCRdb's copy has only in-frame clones and lacks some. The data hold approximately 160,000 clones, with 80% to 95% observed a single time. Sequencing was done on a sample of blood. These receptors all come from a woman aged 55-69 years in good health. CDR3s include the opening cysteine and the closing phenylalanine or tryptophan. Each record gives: clone size, V gene, D gene, J gene, CDR3 protein, CDR3 DNA. A D gene is named only where the DNA matches it firmly. Only part of the rows carry a size: once, few, many, or a class if the clone is expanded.

NA	TRBV9	TRBD2	TRBJ2-2	CASSVDIGGISGELFF	TGTGCCAGCAGCGTAGATATCGGGGGGATATCGGGGGAGCTGTTTTTT
NA	TRBV4-1	NA	TRBJ1-1	CASSKNTGSTEAFF	TGCGCCAGCAGTAAGAACACAGGGTCTACTGAAGCTTTCTTT
NA	TRBV7-2	NA	TRBJ1-4	CASSSSREKLFF	TGTGCCAGCAGCTCCTCTCGGGAAAAACTGTTTTTT
NA	TRBV6-2/TRBV6-3	NA	TRBJ1-6	CASSYSDSPLHF	TGTGCCAGCAGTTACTCGGATTCACCCCTCCACTTT
NA	TRBV7-2	NA	TRBJ2-7	CASSLTGGKTYEQYF	TGTGCCAGCAGCTTGACTGGGGGCAAAACCTACGAGCAGTACTTC
NA	TRBV9	NA	TRBJ1-1	CASSVGGYTEAFF	TGTGCCAGCAGCGTAGGGGGGTACACTGAAGCTTTCTTT
NA	TRBV11-2	NA	TRBJ1-3	CASSPTAGIGNTIYF	TGTGCCAGCAGCCCTACGGCCGGCATTGGAAACACCATATATTTT
NA	TRBV3-1/TRBV3-2	TRBD1	TRBJ1-1	CASSQDGGQGDTEAFF	TGTGCCAGCAGCCAAGATGGTGGCCAGGGGGATACTGAAGCTTTCTTT
once	TRBV6-6	NA	TRBJ1-2	CTSSYPQGANYGYTF	TGTACCAGCAGTTACCCGCAGGGCGCCAACTATGGCTACACCTTC
NA	TRBV5-1	NA	TRBJ2-1	CASSLQGLTYNEQFF	TGCGCCAGCAGCTTACAGGGACTTACCTACAATGAGCAGTTCTTC
NA	TRBV14	NA	TRBJ2-3	CASSQEAPPTDTQYF	TGTGCCAGCAGCCAAGAAGCCCCCCCCACAGATACGCAGTATTTT
NA	TRBV5-1	TRBD1	TRBJ2-1	CASSLLGTGQREEQFF	TGCGCCAGCAGCCTATTAGGGACAGGGCAAAGAGAGGAGCAGTTCTTC
NA	TRBV19	TRBD1	TRBJ1-2	CASSTIGTGTYGYTF	TGTGCCAGTAGTACTATTGGGACAGGGACTTATGGCTACACCTTC
NA	TRBV5-6	TRBD1	TRBJ1-6	CASSLRRTGMDLYRSPLHF	TGTGCCAGCAGCTTGAGGCGGACAGGGATGGACCTATATCGGTCACCCCTCCACTTT
NA	TRBV5-8	TRBD1	TRBJ2-2	CASSQGQEANTGELFF	TGTGCCAGCAGCCAAGGACAGGAGGCCAACACCGGGGAGCTGTTTTTT
NA	TRBV24-1	TRBD1	TRBJ2-5	CATSDAGTGREETQYF	TGTGCCACCAGCGACGCCGGGACAGGGCGAGAAGAGACCCAGTACTTC
NA	TRBV9	NA	TRBJ1-6	CASSVGAHSPLHF	TGTGCCAGCAGCGTGGGGGCCCACTCACCCCTCCACTTT
NA	TRBV5-4	NA	TRBJ2-5	CASSLSGGRGETQYF	TGTGCCAGCAGCTTGTCCGGGGGGCGCGGGGAGACCCAGTACTTC
once	TRBV27	NA	TRBJ1-6	CASSLSGTNHNSPLHF	TGTGCCAGCAGTTTATCTGGGACAAACCACAATTCACCCCTCCACTTT
NA	TRBV4-3	NA	TRBJ2-3	CASSQDPGPPPDTQYF	TGCGCCAGCAGCCAAGATCCGGGACCGCCCCCAGATACGCAGTATTTT
NA	TRBV7-2	NA	TRBJ2-7	CASSEYTGAPYEQYF	TGTGCCAGCAGCGAATACACCGGGGCCCCCTACGAGCAGTACTTC
NA	TRBV3-1/TRBV3-2	NA	TRBJ1-1	CASSLTHSGGVLNTEAFF	TGTGCCAGCAGCCTAACCCACAGTGGAGGGGTCCTTAACACTGAAGCTTTCTTT
NA	TRBV19	TRBD2	TRBJ2-7	CASRAPGLAGSYEQYF	TGTGCCAGTAGGGCCCCGGGACTAGCGGGAAGCTACGAGCAGTACTTC
NA	TRBV3-1/TRBV3-2	NA	TRBJ1-2	CASKRIRDGYTF	TGTGCCAGCAAGCGGATCAGGGACGGCTACACCTTC
NA	TRBV9	TRBD2	TRBJ2-1	CASSKTSGGASVNEQFF	TGTGCCAGCAGCAAGACTAGCGGGGGGGCATCTGTAAATGAGCAGTTCTTC
NA	TRBV23-1	NA	TRBJ1-2	CASPHLGGHGYTF	TGCGCCAGCCCTCACTTAGGGGGGCATGGCTACACCTTC
NA	TRBV18	NA	TRBJ1-1	CASSPSSSGVWGAFF	TGTGCCAGCTCACCATCCTCTAGTGGCGTTTGGGGAGCTTTCTTT
NA	TRBV11-3	TRBD2	TRBJ2-3	CASSLVAGGYTDTQYF	TGTGCCAGCAGCTTAGTCGCGGGGGGGTACACAGATACGCAGTATTTT
NA	TRBV18	NA	TRBJ2-6	CASSGVIGVTPGANVLTF	TGTGCCAGCTCAGGAGTTATAGGAGTTACCCCTGGGGCCAACGTCCTGACTTTC
NA	TRBV21-1	NA	TRBJ1-4	CASRHERTPGGEKLFF	TGTGCCAGCAGGCACGAAAGGACTCCGGGTGGTGAAAAACTGTTTTTT
NA	TRBV18	NA	TRBJ2-4	CASSLTGLAKNIQYF	TGTGCCAGCTCATTAACAGGGTTAGCCAAAAACATTCAGTACTTC
NA	TRBV7-2	NA	TRBJ1-6	CASSLPFQNSPLHF	TGTGCCAGCAGCTTACCCTTCCAAAATTCACCCCTCCACTTT